The clone carrying this TCR beta chain has only a few counts. Its antigen is not known. TCRdb reprocessed the reads via MiXCR and lists one record per CDR3 protein. The profile shows approximately 150,000 distinct CDR3 sequences, less than 25% of them singletons. These data are taken from a study of T cell repertoires in cytomegalovirus infection. V was shortened by 8 bases and J by 6 bases, with 16 bases between the two germline ends. The length of the CDR3 is 14 residues. The sequencing used CD8+ T cells from cultured PBMCs, collected from culture after CMV antigen stimulation. The V gene is TRBV12-3 or TRBV12-4, the J gene TRBJ2-2, with TRBD1 as a possible D gene (6 bases). This TCR was recovered from a human donor in good health (CMV status not recorded). Some clones in this sample may be carry-over from other donors' samples. The chain's CDR3 is CASGSEQGPGELFF. The CDR3 DNA reads TGTGCCAGCGGTTCGGAACAGGGTCCCGGGGAGCTGTTTTTT.